One and the same sample provided the 20 T cell receptor beta chains below, sequenced in a study of blood T cell repertoires in COVID-19. Using immunoSEQ multiplex PCR, the repertoire was profiled, and TCRdb retains in-frame clones only, with some absent. The sample holds 250,000 to 350,000 clones, 80% to 90% seen once. The specimen sequenced was PBMCs or T cells enriched from blood (not recorded which). The receptors were gathered from a woman aged 18-30 years who had recovered from COVID-19.

The V call is TRBV4-2, the J call TRBJ1-2; D is possibly TRBD1 (5 bases). This CDR3 contains 15 residues. Germline V gene sequence: CDR1 LGHNA, CDR2 YNFKEQ. The V gene lost 0 bases and the J gene lost 8 bases, with 16 bases spanning the gap. The CDR3 DNA reads as TGTGCCAGCAGCCAAGAGAGCGGGACCGCGTGGGGCTACACCTTC. It translates to CASSQESGTAWGYTF.

This chain connects TRBV2 to TRBJ2-3; 13 positions agree with TRBD2. The germline V gene has CDR1 SNHLY and CDR2 FYNNEI. The V and J ends lost 2 bases and 2 bases, in that order; junction bases with no gene match: 13. The CDR3 has 20 amino acids. CDR3: CASSEWTTSGGAKPTDTQYF. CDR3 DNA sequence: TGTGCCAGCAGTGAATGGACTACTAGCGGGGGGGCCAAGCCCACAGATACGCAGTATTTT.

This clone was seen just once. The gene calls are TRBV15 and TRBJ1-2, with D tentatively TRBD1 (6 bases). Trimming shortened V by 0 bases and J by 1 base, and 15 bases separated the two germline ends. CDR1 LNHNV and CDR2 YYDKDF come from the germline V gene (reference sequence). The CDR3 sequence is 17 residues long. The CDR3 loop is CATSRDRVWGRNYGYTF. The CDR3 DNA sequence: TGTGCCACCAGCAGAGATCGTGTGTGGGGGCGTAACTATGGCTACACCTTC.

This chain uses TRBV6-1 with TRBJ2-7, with a possible D match to TRBD1 (6 bases). V lost 3 bases to trimming and J lost 5 bases, with 14 bases between them. The CDR3 extends over 14 amino acids. Germline loops: CDR1 MNHNS, CDR2 SASEGT. The CDR3 is CASSDRDISNEQYF. The CDR3 nucleotides are TGTGCCAGCAGTGACCGGGACATAAGTAACGAGCAGTACTTC.

This chain links TRBV12-5 with TRBJ2-5; D is unresolved. CDR1 is LGHNT and CDR2 is FRNRAP in the germline V gene. The CDR3 totals 15 residues. V lost 2 bases to trimming and J lost 3 bases, with 13 bases between them. CDR3 nucleotide sequence: TGTGCTAGTGGTTTGACCCCACCTAGAAAAGAGACCCAGTACTTC. It codes for CASGLTPPRKETQYF.

The rearrangement links TRBV5-1 to TRBJ2-3, with 8 bases aligning to TRBD2. Germline V lookup: CDR1 SGHRS, CDR2 YFSETQ. The J segment lost 1 base and the V segment lost 0 bases, leaving 7 bases of the junction unmatched. CDR3 length equals 17 residues. CDR3 coding DNA: TGCGCCAGCAGCTTGGGTTCAGCGGGAGAGGGCACAGATACGCAGTATTTT. This translates into CASSLGSAGEGTDTQYF. Full variable domain (outside the CDR3, taken from reference TRBV5-1 and TRBJ2-3): KAGVTQTPRYLIKTRGQQVTLSCSPISGHRSVSWYQQTPGQGLQFLFEYFSETQRNKGNFPGRFSGRQFSNSRSEMNVSTLELGDSALYLCASSLGSAGEGTDTQYFGPGTRLTVL.

The gene calls are TRBV27 and TRBJ1-1; no clear D gene. Trimming removed 5 bases from V and 5 bases from J, with 18 bases in between. The germline gives CDR1 MNHEY, CDR2 SMNVEV (reference sequence). The CDR3 consists of 15 residues. CDR3 nucleotides: TGTGCCAGCAGTCGAATTGCGGGCAGAGGGACTGAAGCTTTCTTT. Amino acid sequence: CASSRIAGRGTEAFF.

The rearrangement joins TRBV18 to TRBJ2-1, with a tentative D call TRBD2 (5 bases). The CDR3 sequence is 17 residues long. V lost 3 bases to trimming and J lost 9 bases, with 24 bases between them. Germline CDR1 is KGHSH and CDR2 is LQKENI. DNA for the CDR3: TGTGCCAGCTCACCGTTAGCCGACACCCTTGCGGGTCGTGAGCAGTTCTTC. It yields the protein CASSPLADTLAGREQFF.

The chain recombines TRBV2 with TRBJ1-5; 9 positions match TRBD1. V was pared by 6 bases and J by 7 bases, with 7 bases of the junction left unmatched. Germline CDR1 and CDR2: SNHLY and FYNNEI. CDR3 length: 14 amino acids. CDR3 coding DNA: TGTGCCAGCAGACCTGGACAGGGGTTGCAGCCCCAGCATTTT. Its protein product is CASRPGQGLQPQHF.

The chain combines TRBV25-1 with TRBJ1-1; no firm D call. This CDR3 has 15 amino acids. V was clipped by 2 bases and J by 1 base, with 11 bases between them. Per germline, CDR1 MGHDK and CDR2 SYGVNS. The CDR3 loop is CASSENLAGNTEAFF. In nucleotides, the CDR3 is TGTGCCAGCAGTGAAAACCTGGCGGGGAACACTGAAGCTTTCTTT.

This clone was counted a few times. The genes are TRBV11-3 and TRBJ2-3; 7 bases agree with TRBD1. Germline CDR1 SGHNT, CDR2 YENEEA. This CDR3 has 15 residues. V was clipped by 6 bases and J by 4 bases; unmatched bases: 10. The CDR3 loop is CASSDRARFPDTQYF. CDR3 nucleotide sequence: TGTGCCAGCAGTGACAGGGCGAGGTTCCCAGATACGCAGTATTTT.

The chain employs TRBV30 and TRBJ2-3, with 8 positions matching TRBD1. V was pared by 7 bases and J by 2 bases, with 11 bases of the junction left unmatched. Looked up from germline, CDR1 is GTSNPN and CDR2 is SVGIG (reference sequence). The CDR3 loop spans 15 amino acids. DNA of the CDR3: TGTGCCTCGGCATTTGGGACAGGATTCACAGATACGCAGTATTTT. Translated: CASAFGTGFTDTQYF.

The V gene is TRBV10-1, the J gene TRBJ2-3, with 13 bases that match TRBD2. The CDR3 is 16 residues long. The V and J ends lost 3 bases and 4 bases, in that order; junction bases with no gene match: 4. Germline V CDR1 and CDR2: WNHNN, SYGVQD (reference sequence). Written as DNA, the CDR3 is TGCGCCAGCAGTGAAACTAGCGGGGGGGCCTCAGATACGCAGTATTTT. Residues: CASSETSGGASDTQYF.

V is TRBV5-4 and J is TRBJ1-2; 7 nucleotides match TRBD1. With V trimmed by 4 bases and J by 4 bases, 10 bases remained unmatched. Germline values: CDR1 SGHNT, CDR2 YYREEE (reference sequence). The CDR3 has 15 amino acids. For the CDR3, the DNA is TGTGCCAGCAGCCCGGGACAGCCTGGGGGCTATGGCTACACCTTC. Translation gives CASSPGQPGGYGYTF. The entire variable domain, with the rest obtained from reference TRBV5-4 and TRBJ1-2, is as follows: ETGVTQSPTHLIKTRGQQVTLRCSSQSGHNTVSWYQQALGQGPQFIFQYYREEENGRGNFPPRFSGLQFPNYSSELNVNALELDDSALYLCASSPGQPGGYGYTFGSGTRLTVV.

The chain combines TRBV4-1 with TRBJ2-3; a weak D match, TRBD2 (5 bases). V dropped 3 bases and J dropped 2 bases, with 15 bases sitting between them. In germline, CDR1 is MGHRA, CDR2 YSYEKL. The CDR3 is 16 amino acids. The CDR3 DNA reads TGCGCCAGCAGCCATCAAGAGGGCAGACACACAGATACGCAGTATTTT. This sequence encodes CASSHQEGRHTDTQYF.

The V call is TRBV18, the J call TRBJ1-1; TRBD1 aligns across 8 bases. The J segment lost 6 bases and the V segment lost 4 bases, leaving 7 bases of the junction unmatched. CDR3 size: 14 residues. CDR1 is KGHSH and CDR2 is LQKENI in the germline V gene. The CDR3 protein is CASSLGQGGSEAFF. The DNA of the CDR3 is TGTGCCAGCTCACTCGGACAGGGCGGGTCTGAAGCTTTCTTT.

The chain combines TRBV3-1 (or the pseudogene TRBV3-2) with TRBJ2-5; 13 bases align to TRBD2. The CDR3 spans 18 residues. In germline, CDR1 is LGHDT, CDR2 YNNKEL (reference sequence). J gave up 4 bases and V 4 bases, and 12 bases lay outside the gene matches. The CDR3 spells CASSLQTSGGWFGETQYF. The DNA for the CDR3 is TGTGCCAGCAGCCTACAGACTAGCGGGGGGTGGTTCGGAGAGACCCAGTACTTC.

The V call is TRBV11-3, the J call TRBJ2-3; 7 bases are a match to TRBD1. V shed 3 bases and J 2 bases; nucleotides not matched to a gene: 2. This CDR3 spans 14 amino acids. The germline V gene encodes CDR1 SGHNT and CDR2 YENEEA. The CDR3 sequence: CASSLGQSTDTQYF. CDR3 in DNA: TGTGCCAGCAGCTTGGGACAGTCCACAGATACGCAGTATTTT.

V usage is TRBV25-1 and J usage is TRBJ1-2; D possibly corresponds to TRBD1 (5 bases). The germline CDR1 and CDR2 sequences are MGHDK and SYGVNS. V lost 2 bases, J lost 8 bases, and 15 bases lay in between. The length of the CDR3 is 14 residues. CDR3 DNA sequence: TGTGCCAGCAGTGAAGGAGGGCAGGGAAGGGGCTACACCTTC. It is translated as CASSEGGQGRGYTF.

The genes are TRBV2 and TRBJ1-1, with a tentative D call TRBD1 (6 bases). The germline V gene encodes CDR1 SNHLY and CDR2 FYNNEI. Between the trimmed V and J ends, which lost 3 bases and 3 bases, there was a span of 8 bases. The length of the CDR3 is 13 residues. The DNA of the CDR3 is TGTGCCAGCAGTGACTACAGGGACACTGAAGCTTTCTTT. Its protein product is CASSDYRDTEAFF.